One sample yielded the 20 T cell receptor beta chains listed below, sequenced in a study of blood T cell repertoires in COVID-19. Sequencing was performed with immunoSEQ multiplex PCR; in TCRdb, only in-frame clones are kept and a portion is missing. The sample carries more than 250,000 clones, roughly 83% recorded once. The sample was peripheral blood. The receptors derive from a woman between 45 and 60 years old with acute or convalescent COVID-19.

The sample holds one count of this clone. The V and J genes are TRBV6-1 and TRBJ2-7, with 12 bases that match TRBD2. From germline, CDR1 is MNHNS and CDR2 SASEGT. The CDR3 loop spans 18 amino acids. V lost 4 bases to trimming and J lost 4 bases; unmatched junction nucleotides: 14. The CDR3 DNA reads TGTGCCAGCAGTGGTCCTGGTGCGACTAGCGGGAGTTGGTACGAGCAGTACTTC. Amino acid sequence: CASSGPGATSGSWYEQYF.

The gene calls are TRBV3-1 (or the pseudogene TRBV3-2) and TRBJ1-2; TRBD1 is a possible D gene (5 bases). The CDR3 sequence is 16 residues long. The germline gives CDR1 LGHDT, CDR2 YNNKEL (reference sequence). V dropped 1 base and J dropped 1 base, with 13 bases sitting between them. The DNA of the CDR3 is TGTGCCAGCAGCCAAGGTTCAGCGACAGTTAACTATGGCTACACCTTC. Amino acid sequence: CASSQGSATVNYGYTF.

J is TRBJ2-5 and V is TRBV5-1; TRBD2 agrees at 8 bases. Germline-derived CDR1 and CDR2 are SGHRS and YFSETQ. V lost 4 bases to trimming and J lost 2 bases; unmatched junction nucleotides: 16. The CDR3 is 18 residues long. The CDR3 DNA reads TGCGCCAGCAGCCTGGGCGTGAGGGGTAGCGGGGTTCAAGAGACCCAGTACTTC. Translation gives CASSLGVRGSGVQETQYF.

In its sample, this clone was seen once. V is TRBV23-1 and J is TRBJ2-7, with D tentatively TRBD2 (5 bases). TRBV23-1 is an ORF, with its function uncertain. This CDR3 spans 17 amino acids. V was shortened by 0 bases and J by 5 bases, with 20 bases between the two germline ends. Written as DNA, the CDR3 is TGCGCCAGCAGTCAATCGCCCCAGCGGACCCGACCTAACGAGCAGTACTTC. It codes for CASSQSPQRTRPNEQYF.

The CDR3 region has the DNA TGTGCCAACAACCTCGGTGGTGCGGGAGTCAGCTCCTACGAGCAGTACTTC. It encodes CANNLGGAGVSSYEQYF. The chain uses TRBV27 and TRBJ2-7, with 7 bases identical to TRBD2. J lost 0 bases, V lost 10 bases, and 18 bases had no gene match. The CDR3 runs to 17 residues. Germline-derived CDR1 and CDR2 are MNHEY and SMNVEV (reference sequence).

This clone was seen just once. V usage is TRBV29-1 and J usage is TRBJ2-1, with D hard to call. Germline CDR1 reads SQVTM; CDR2 reads ANQGSEA. Trimming took off 7 bases at V and 5 bases at J, with 6 bases between the two ends. The length of the CDR3 is 10 residues. CDR3 sequence reads: CSAVDNEQFF. CDR3 DNA: TGCAGCGCCGTTGACAATGAGCAGTTCTTC.

The chain employs TRBV2 and TRBJ1-6; 10 nucleotides agree with TRBD1. This CDR3 has 14 residues. The ends lost 10 bases at V and 8 bases at J; junction bases unmatched: 8. Germline assignment: CDR1 SNHLY and CDR2 FYNNEI. The CDR3 DNA is TGTGCCACCCAGGGTGGGACAGGGGATTCACCCCTCCACTTT. Its protein product is CATQGGTGDSPLHF.

V and J are TRBV5-4 and TRBJ2-2; the D gene is possibly TRBD1 (6 bases). CDR1 is SGHNT and CDR2 is YYREEE in the germline V gene (reference sequence). V lost 8 bases to trimming and J lost 2 bases, with 16 bases between them. The CDR3 runs to 15 residues. CDR3 DNA: TGTGCCAGTCGGACAGAACTCCTCAACACCGGGGAGCTGTTTTTT. Protein: CASRTELLNTGELFF. The variable domain in full, completed from reference TRBV5-4 and TRBJ2-2, reads ETGVTQSPTHLIKTRGQQVTLRCSSQSGHNTVSWYQQALGQGPQFIFQYYREEENGRGNFPPRFSGLQFPNYSSELNVNALELDDSALYLCASRTELLNTGELFFGEGSRLTVL.

This chain links TRBV3-1 (or the pseudogene TRBV3-2) with TRBJ1-1; D perhaps matches TRBD1 (6 bases). V lost 5 bases, J lost 6 bases, and 22 bases lay in between. In germline, CDR1 is LGHDT, CDR2 YNNKEL (reference sequence). The CDR3 consists of 16 residues. CDR3 region: CASSARTWGLGAEAFF. For the CDR3, the DNA is TGTGCCAGCAGCGCCCGGACGTGGGGGCTTGGCGCTGAAGCTTTCTTT.

This chain links TRBV18 with TRBJ1-1; D may be TRBD1 (5 bases). This CDR3 contains 15 residues. Trimming removed 3 bases at V and 3 bases at J, with 14 bases between. CDR1 KGHSH and CDR2 LQKENI come from the germline V gene. CDR3 nucleotide sequence: TGTGCCAGCTCACCCGACAGATTTACCGACACTGAAGCTTTCTTT. As protein: CASSPDRFTDTEAFF.

The V gene is TRBV6-5, the J gene TRBJ1-3, with 8 bases that match TRBD1. The CDR3 totals 15 residues. V gave up 5 bases and J gave up 3 bases; unmatched junction bases: 6. Per germline, CDR1 MNHEY and CDR2 SVGAGI. CDR3: CASSRPGGLGNTIYF. In DNA form, the CDR3 reads TGTGCCAGCAGTCGACCAGGGGGCCTTGGAAACACCATATATTTT.

V is TRBV6-5 and J is TRBJ2-7, with 8 bases fitting TRBD1. The length of the CDR3 is 15 residues. V dropped 7 bases and J dropped 2; count of bases not matched to a gene: 10. The germline CDR1 and CDR2 sequences are MNHEY and SVGAGI. This CDR3 reads CASTLTGTGPYEQYF. The DNA for the CDR3 is TGTGCCAGCACTTTAACAGGGACAGGTCCCTACGAGCAGTACTTC.

The V call is TRBV30, the J call TRBJ1-2, with D perhaps TRBD1 (6 bases). CDR1 and CDR2 (germline): GTSNPN, SVGIG (reference sequence). The V gene lost 5 bases and the J gene lost 4 bases, with 17 bases spanning the gap. CDR3 length equals 14 residues. CDR3 region: CAWEPGHFIYGYTF. CDR3 nucleotides: TGTGCCTGGGAACCGGGACACTTCATCTATGGCTACACCTTC.

The chain has TRBV7-3 and TRBJ2-3; D possibly corresponds to TRBD1 (7 bases). The CDR3 loop spans 16 amino acids. CDR1 and CDR2 from the germline V gene are SGHTA and FQGTGA. Trimming pared 0 bases from V and 0 bases from J, leaving 10 bases between. DNA for the CDR3: TGTGCCAGCAGCTTAACGCGGGACAGAAGCACAGATACGCAGTATTTT. Its translation is CASSLTRDRSTDTQYF.

This clone was seen just once. The V and J genes are TRBV5-6 and TRBJ2-2; D possibly corresponds to TRBD1 (6 bases). Germline V gene sequence: CDR1 SGHDT, CDR2 YYEEEE. Trimming removed 4 bases at V and 1 base at J, with 11 bases between. CDR3 length: 15 amino acids. The CDR3 reads CASSPLDRNTGELFF. CDR3 nucleotide sequence: TGTGCCAGCAGCCCCCTGGACAGGAACACCGGGGAGCTGTTTTTT.

This chain uses TRBV9 with TRBJ2-3; D is uncertain. Between the trimmed V and J ends, which lost 0 bases and 6 bases, there was a span of 8 bases. The CDR3 runs to 13 residues. CDR1 and CDR2 (germline): SGDLS, YYNGEE. The CDR3 region is CASSVGVLDTQYF. In DNA form, the CDR3 reads TGTGCCAGCAGCGTAGGAGTATTGGATACGCAGTATTTT.

The chain employs TRBV2 and TRBJ2-3, with D tentatively TRBD1 (6 bases). This CDR3 is 14 amino acids long. Trimming took off 8 bases at V and 4 bases at J, with 16 bases between the two ends. From germline, CDR1 is SNHLY and CDR2 FYNNEI. CDR3 nucleotides: TGTGCCAGCTTCCAGGGGCAGGATGCAGATACGCAGTATTTT. It translates to CASFQGQDADTQYF.

The rearrangement joins TRBV6-5 to TRBJ2-2; unclear D gene. The CDR3 totals 15 residues. V lost 4 bases to trimming and J lost 4 bases, with 13 bases between them. Germline lookup yields CDR1 MNHEY and CDR2 SVGAGI. The CDR3 DNA sequence: TGTGCCAGCAGTTTAGACGCGGCCCGCACCGGGGAGCTGTTTTTT. Residues: CASSLDAARTGELFF.

This sequence joins TRBV19 and TRBJ2-1; 9 bases fit TRBD2. CDR1 is LNHDA and CDR2 is SQIVND in the germline V gene (reference sequence). This CDR3 spans 15 amino acids. V lost 5 bases to trimming and J lost 8 bases; unmatched junction nucleotides: 10. The CDR3 bases are TGTGCCAGTAGTGTTCTAGCGGGACCGGGCGATGAGCAGTTCTTC. It is translated as CASSVLAGPGDEQFF.

The rearrangement joins TRBV6-6 to TRBJ2-1; 11 positions match TRBD2. Trimming cost V 6 bases and J 4 bases; bases outside gene matches: 8. The germline gives CDR1 MNHNY, CDR2 SVGAGI (reference sequence). This CDR3 comprises 16 residues. CDR3 DNA: TGTGCCAGCAGATCCAAACTAGCGGGAGTGTACAATGAGCAGTTCTTC. The encoded protein is CASRSKLAGVYNEQFF.